Below are 32 T cell receptor beta chains sequenced from a single sample in a study of shared clonotypes between healthy human individuals. Sequenced by immunoSEQ multiplex PCR; TCRdb stores in-frame clones only, minus some. The repertoire holds about 1 million clones, with 65% to 75% as singletons. The material sequenced was memory CD4+ T cells sorted from blood. Subset reported: CD45RA-negative fraction. These receptors were obtained from a man aged 18 to 29 in good health.

This clone was detected a few times. V usage is TRBV27 and J usage is TRBJ2-1; a possible D gene is TRBD1 (7 bases). Trimming pared 2 bases from V and 9 bases from J, leaving 29 bases between. Germline-derived CDR1 and CDR2 are MNHEY and SMNVEV (reference sequence). The CDR3 has 19 amino acids. CDR3 sequence: CASSLGVVGGRGAPGEQFF. CDR3 bases: TGTGCCAGCAGTTTAGGGGTCGTGGGGGGCAGGGGGGCCCCAGGTGAGCAGTTCTTC.

The chain has TRBV23-1 and TRBJ1-4, with 8 nucleotides matching TRBD1. Being an ORF, TRBV23-1 has a function that is uncertain. With 6 bases clipped from V and 7 bases from J, the junction kept 7 bases outside the gene matches. This CDR3 contains 14 residues. The CDR3 loop is CASSGDRGGEKLFF. Here the CDR3 DNA reads TGCGCCAGCAGCGGAGACAGGGGAGGTGAAAAACTGTTTTTT.

This clone has just a few counts. The chain uses TRBV28 and TRBJ1-1; D not resolved. The ends were cut back, 8 bases at V and 4 bases at J, with 17 bases in the middle. From germline, CDR1 is MDHEN and CDR2 SYDVKM. The CDR3 sequence is 14 residues long. CDR3 amino acids: CASSSPPEGTEAFF. In nucleotides, the CDR3 is TGTGCCAGCTCCAGCCCCCCCGAGGGCACTGAAGCTTTCTTT.

This clone has just a few counts. The chain combines TRBV5-1 with TRBJ2-5; D may be TRBD2 (5 bases). Judging by the DNA end, TRBJ2-7 fits better; the J call may be wrong. The CDR3 extends over 16 amino acids. Germline V gene lookup returns CDR1 SGHRS and CDR2 YFSETQ. The chain's CDR3 is CASSLAAAESSYEQYF. The CDR3 coding sequence is TGCGCCAGCAGCTTGGCCGCAGCGGAAAGCTCCTACGAGCAGTACTTC.

This chain joins TRBV19 and TRBJ1-4, with TRBD1 matching 8 bases. Germline lookup yields CDR1 LNHDA and CDR2 SQIVND (reference sequence). J lost 3 bases, V lost 7 bases, and 7 bases had no gene match. The length of the CDR3 is 15 residues. CDR3 protein: CASKQGASSNEKLFF. Here the CDR3 DNA reads TGTGCCAGTAAGCAGGGGGCGTCATCTAATGAAAAACTGTTTTTT.

Remarks on this clone: The same CDR3 is also encoded by other DNA sequences in this sample. V gene TRBV10-2 combines with J gene TRBJ2-4; D is uncertain. Germline V gene sequence: CDR1 WSHSY, CDR2 SAAADI. V was pared by 3 bases and J by 0 bases, with 3 bases between. The CDR3 runs 13 residues. The chain's CDR3 is CASSELAKNIQYF. The CDR3 nucleotides read TGCGCCAGCAGTGAACTAGCCAAAAACATTCAGTACTTC.

This sequence joins TRBV11-3 and TRBJ2-4; TRBD2 aligns across 8 bases. There are 15 residues in the CDR3. V dropped 5 bases and J dropped 6; count of bases not matched to a gene: 9. CDR1 and CDR2 (germline): SGHNT, YENEEA. This CDR3 is CASSPPGTRGNIQYF. Written as DNA, the CDR3 is TGTGCCAGCAGCCCACCCGGGACTAGGGGAAACATTCAGTACTTC.

The chain employs TRBV7-8 and TRBJ2-7, with 13 positions matching TRBD2. The CDR3 runs to 17 residues. The germline gives CDR1 SGHVS, CDR2 FQNEAQ. The J segment lost 3 bases and the V segment lost 0 bases, leaving 5 bases of the junction unmatched. The CDR3 region is CASSLATSGGPGYEQYF. DNA of the CDR3: TGTGCCAGCAGCTTAGCGACTAGCGGGGGGCCGGGCTACGAGCAGTACTTC.

V is TRBV10-3 and J is TRBJ1-4; TRBD1 is a possible D gene (6 bases). Germline-derived CDR1 and CDR2 are ENHRY and SYGVKD. This CDR3 has 14 amino acids. The V gene lost 6 bases and the J gene lost 4 bases, with 12 bases spanning the gap. CDR3 protein: CAIRATGINEKLFF. CDR3 nucleotides: TGTGCCATCAGGGCCACAGGGATTAATGAAAAACTGTTTTTT.

The table lists this clone with a few counts. The chain couples TRBV10-3 to TRBJ2-3; 11 nucleotides agree with TRBD1. The V gene end was trimmed by 8 bases and the J gene end by 6 bases; junction bases not matched to a gene: 10. Germline CDR1 is ENHRY and CDR2 is SYGVKD. This CDR3 region has 15 residues. The CDR3 DNA reads as TGTGCCATCGCCCCCGGGACAGGGGGATCCGATACGCAGTATTTT. As protein: CAIAPGTGGSDTQYF.

The count of this clone is one. The rearrangement joins TRBV13 to TRBJ2-2; 16 bases align to TRBD2. This CDR3 region has 19 residues. Trimming removed 5 bases from V and 4 bases from J; junction bases left unmatched: 10. Per germline, CDR1 PRHDT and CDR2 FYEKMQ (reference sequence). Written as DNA, the CDR3 is TGTGCCAGCAGCCCGGGGACTAGCGGGAGGGCCCTCGGCACCGGGGAGCTGTTTTTT. Its protein is CASSPGTSGRALGTGELFF.

V is TRBV9 and J is TRBJ2-5; D not certain. Germline CDR1 is SGDLS and CDR2 is YYNGEE. This CDR3 has 13 amino acids. Trimming took 0 bases from V and 3 from J, leaving 6 bases between them. This CDR3 reads CASSVGMKETQYF. Here the CDR3 DNA reads TGTGCCAGCAGCGTAGGGATGAAAGAGACCCAGTACTTC.

The V call is TRBV18, the J call TRBJ1-5, with D tentatively TRBD1 (5 bases). Between the trimmed V and J ends, which lost 2 bases and 5 bases, there was a span of 10 bases. Per germline, CDR1 KGHSH and CDR2 LQKENI. This CDR3 is 14 amino acids long. This CDR3 is CASSPWRDDQPQHF. CDR3 nucleotides: TGTGCCAGCTCACCATGGAGGGACGATCAGCCCCAGCATTTT.

This sequence joins TRBV9 and TRBJ1-2; D gene uncertain. The V end was cut by 3 bases, the J end by 4 bases, with 10 bases between. This CDR3 region has 13 residues. Per the germline V gene, CDR1 is SGDLS and CDR2 is YYNGEE. CDR3 nucleotides: TGTGCCAGCAGCGCCCTGGAGGGCTATGGCTACACCTTC. Residues: CASSALEGYGYTF.

This clone was detected only a few times. V gene TRBV6-1 combines with J gene TRBJ1-6; no firm D call. The germline CDR1 and CDR2 sequences are MNHNS and SASEGT. This CDR3 contains 14 residues. V lost 1 base and J 9 bases, leaving 10 bases between the germline ends. CDR3 nucleotides: TGTGCCAGCAGTGAAGAGGGCACAATTTCACCCCTCCACTTT. It is translated as CASSEEGTISPLHF.

This chain joins TRBV6-1 and TRBJ2-3; weak D call: TRBD2 (6 bases). The germline CDR1 and CDR2 sequences are MNHNS and SASEGT. The length of the CDR3 is 15 residues. The germline V and J ends were trimmed by 3 bases and 2 bases, with 12 bases remaining between them. This CDR3 is CASSEGLAITDTQYF. The CDR3 DNA is TGTGCCAGCAGTGAGGGGCTAGCGATCACAGATACGCAGTATTTT.

The V and J genes are TRBV11-2 and TRBJ2-1; unclear D gene. CDR1 SGHAT and CDR2 FQNNGV come from the germline V gene. V was pared by 5 bases and J by 5 bases, with 4 bases between. This CDR3 comprises 11 residues. Written as DNA, the CDR3 is TGTGCCAGCAGCCAGAACAATGAGCAGTTCTTC. Its protein product is CASSQNNEQFF.

V and J are TRBV15 and TRBJ2-1; D is undetermined. The CDR3 spans 15 residues. Trimming removed 4 bases from V and 7 bases from J, with 17 bases in between. Germline lookup yields CDR1 LNHNV and CDR2 YYDKDF (reference sequence). The CDR3 loop is CATSKDRAVGNEQFF. CDR3 coding DNA: TGTGCCACCAGCAAGGATCGGGCAGTCGGGAATGAGCAGTTCTTC.

The V gene is TRBV2, the J gene TRBJ2-7; D unresolved. CDR1 is SNHLY, CDR2 FYNNEI, per germline. The CDR3 sequence is 10 residues long. The V and J ends lost 7 bases and 3 bases respectively, with 4 bases between them. The CDR3 DNA follows: TGTGCCAGCACCTACTACGAGCAGTACTTC. It specifies CASTYYEQYF. Full variable domain (missing parts from reference TRBV2 and TRBJ2-7): EPEVTQTPSHQVTQMGQEVILRCVPISNHLYFYWYRQILGQKVEFLVSFYNNEISEKSEIFDDQFSVERPDGSNFTLKIRSTKLEDSAMYFCASTYYEQYFGPGTRLTVT.

This chain joins TRBV28 and TRBJ2-7; 9 nucleotides match TRBD1. CDR1 is MDHEN, CDR2 SYDVKM, per germline. The CDR3 runs to 15 residues. V shed 4 bases and J 4 bases; nucleotides not matched to a gene: 8. In DNA, the CDR3 is TGTGCCAGCAGTTCCGGGGACAGGGTGTTTTACGAGCAGTACTTC. Translating gives CASSSGDRVFYEQYF.

V and J are TRBV28 and TRBJ1-6; 9 bases map to TRBD1. The junction had 8 bases not matched to a gene; V was cut back by 5 bases and J by 9 bases. Germline CDR1 and CDR2: MDHEN and SYDVKM. The CDR3 contains 15 residues. This CDR3 reads CASSPSQGASSPLHF. CDR3 sequence (DNA): TGTGCCAGCAGTCCATCACAGGGGGCAAGTTCACCCCTCCACTTT.

Concerning this clone itself: Other nucleotide sequences from this sample produce the same CDR3. V gene TRBV5-5 combines with J gene TRBJ2-7; 7 nucleotides align to TRBD1. Germline CDR1 reads SGHKS; CDR2 reads YYEKEE (reference sequence). This CDR3 contains 15 residues. With 0 bases clipped from V and 2 bases from J, the junction kept 5 bases outside the gene matches. The CDR3 DNA reads as TGTGCCAGCAGCTTGGAACAGGGGCCGACCTACGAGCAGTACTTC. Its protein is CASSLEQGPTYEQYF.

This clone was recorded once. The rearrangement links TRBV5-1 to TRBJ2-2; a possible D gene is TRBD1 (6 bases). This CDR3 is 15 amino acids long. Germline loops: CDR1 SGHRS, CDR2 YFSETQ. Between the trimmed V and J ends, which lost 2 bases and 0 bases, there was a span of 8 bases. CDR3 residues: CASSFGQPNTGELFF. The CDR3 bases are TGCGCCAGCAGCTTCGGACAGCCGAACACCGGGGAGCTGTTTTTT.

The gene calls are TRBV11-2 and TRBJ1-1; perhaps TRBD1 as D (5 bases). Trimming stripped 5 bases from V and 1 base from J, with 14 bases between. Germline CDR1 reads SGHAT; CDR2 reads FQNNGV. The CDR3 length is 15 residues. CDR3 sequence (DNA): TGTGCCAGCAGCCCGGTTTCAGGGAAGAACACTGAAGCTTTCTTT. It is translated as CASSPVSGKNTEAFF.

This chain links TRBV11-3 with TRBJ2-6; D gene ambiguous. Per the germline V gene, CDR1 is SGHNT and CDR2 is YENEEA. The CDR3 consists of 15 residues. V gave up 5 bases and J gave up 1 base, with 9 bases separating them. The CDR3 DNA reads TGTGCCAGCAGCCCCGGAGTTTCTGGGGCCAACGTCCTGACTTTC. It specifies CASSPGVSGANVLTF.

This clone was observed a few times. This chain connects TRBV18 to TRBJ2-5; D gene unclear. Deletions cut 4 bases from V and 5 bases from J, with 8 bases between. Germline V gene lookup returns CDR1 KGHSH and CDR2 LQKENI. The CDR3 is made up of 12 amino acids. CDR3 residues: CASSLGLETQYF. As DNA, the CDR3 is TGTGCCAGCTCACTAGGGTTGGAGACCCAGTACTTC.

The rearrangement joins TRBV7-2 to TRBJ2-7; 7 nucleotides match TRBD1. CDR1 and CDR2 from the germline V gene are SGHTA and FQGNSA. Trimming took 5 bases from V and 2 from J; bases not matched to a gene: 9. The CDR3 runs 15 residues. The CDR3 nucleotides are TGTGCCAGCAGCCTATACAGGGGTTCTCCCTACGAGCAGTACTTC. Amino acid sequence: CASSLYRGSPYEQYF.

The CDR3 protein is CASSPDRGNSPLHF. The DNA for the CDR3 is TGTGCCAGTAGTCCCGACAGGGGAAATTCACCCCTCCACTTT. This chain joins TRBV19 and TRBJ1-6; 8 bases fit TRBD1. V shed 5 bases, J shed 7 bases, and the junction held 4 bases outside the gene matches. CDR1 and CDR2 (germline): LNHDA, SQIVND (reference sequence). This CDR3 spans 14 amino acids.

The gene calls are TRBV28 and TRBJ1-4; D not certain. This CDR3 comprises 12 residues. The V gene lost 6 bases and the J gene lost 12 bases, with 14 bases spanning the gap. Germline CDR1 is MDHEN and CDR2 is SYDVKM. The DNA for the CDR3 is TGTGCCAGCAGGGGTACGGCCGGGGAACTGTTTTTT. Its translation: CASRGTAGELFF.

A note on this clone: The sample carries other DNA sequences with the same CDR3. The chain recombines TRBV10-3 with TRBJ2-1, with D unresolved. Germline CDR1 is ENHRY and CDR2 is SYGVKD. The CDR3 has 12 amino acids. Between the trimmed V and J ends, which lost 0 bases and 9 bases, there was a span of 6 bases. The CDR3 DNA is TGTGCCATCAGTGAGTCGGGCGGTGAGCAGTTCTTC. Its protein product is CAISESGGEQFF.

CDR3 amino acids: CASSQEAGTGVTDTQYF. The CDR3 DNA sequence: TGCGCCAGCAGCCAGGAAGCCGGGACAGGGGTAACAGATACGCAGTATTTT. This chain links TRBV4-3 with TRBJ2-3; 10 nucleotides line up with TRBD1. CDR3 length: 17 amino acids. The germline V gene has CDR1 LGHNA and CDR2 YSLEER. Losses at the gene ends were 3 bases for V and 3 bases for J; bases not matched to a gene: 9.

The chain recombines TRBV10-3 with TRBJ1-5, with a weak D call TRBD1 (5 bases). This CDR3 region has 13 residues. The V gene's germline CDR1 is ENHRY and CDR2 SYGVKD. The V gene lost 10 bases and the J gene lost 5 bases, with 15 bases spanning the gap. CDR3 region: CATAREPDQPQHF. The DNA for the CDR3 is TGTGCCACCGCCAGGGAGCCGGATCAGCCCCAGCATTTT.